This T cell receptor beta chain comes out of a study of post-analysis software for immune sequencing data. Study context: The courses of disease that were included comprised relapsing-remitting, secondary progressive and progressive-relapsing multiple sclerosis. Study results and caveats: When patients were compared with controls, 4 or 5 TRBV segments were more frequent, TRBV5-6, TRBV5-1 and TRBV20-1 among them. The normalized Chao1 diversity of multiple sclerosis patients was significantly lower than that of controls. Under the F measure, samples that were prepared in one batch clustered strongly together.

Germline values: CDR1 SGHRS, CDR2 YFSETQ. This CDR3 has 15 amino acids. TCR beta libraries were prepared from cDNA with unique molecular identifiers. With about 0.95 to 11 million T cells as the source, roughly 0.5 million cDNA molecules resulted. A single record per CDR3 protein comes from TCRdb applying MiXCR to the PCR reads. This table holds 650,000 to 850,000 distinct CDR3 sequences, about 57% found once. This clonotype appeared a single time. The antigen is not known. The chain employs TRBV5-1 and TRBJ2-1; TRBD1 matches 8 bases. The better agreement between TRBJ2-7 and the DNA end casts doubt on the J call. The clonotype was recovered from a girl aged 10 to 17 with multiple sclerosis. The sequencing sample was made of blood. CDR3 region: CASSSHRGQDGEQYF. The CDR3 DNA sequence: TGCGCCAGCAGCTCCCACCGGGGACAGGATGGGGAGCAGTACTTC.